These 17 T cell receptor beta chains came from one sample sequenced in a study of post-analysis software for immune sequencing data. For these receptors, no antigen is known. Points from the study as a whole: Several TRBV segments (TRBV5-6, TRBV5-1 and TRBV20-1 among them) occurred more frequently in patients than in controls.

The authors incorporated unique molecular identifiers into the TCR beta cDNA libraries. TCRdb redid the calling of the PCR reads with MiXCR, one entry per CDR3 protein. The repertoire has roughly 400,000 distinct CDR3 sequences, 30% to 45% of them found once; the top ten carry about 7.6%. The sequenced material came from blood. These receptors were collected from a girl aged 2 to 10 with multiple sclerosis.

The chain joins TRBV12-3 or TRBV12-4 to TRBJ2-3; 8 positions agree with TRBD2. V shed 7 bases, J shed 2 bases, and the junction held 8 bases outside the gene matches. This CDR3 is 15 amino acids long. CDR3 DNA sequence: TGTGCCAGCACCTTAACTAGCGGCATCACAGATACGCAGTATTTT. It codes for CASTLTSGITDTQYF.

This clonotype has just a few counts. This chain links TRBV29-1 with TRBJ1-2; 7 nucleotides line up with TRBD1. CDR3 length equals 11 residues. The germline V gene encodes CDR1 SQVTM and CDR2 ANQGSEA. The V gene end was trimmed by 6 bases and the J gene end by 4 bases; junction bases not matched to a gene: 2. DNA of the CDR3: TGCAGCGTAGGGGGCGGCTATGGCTACACCTTC. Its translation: CSVGGGYGYTF.

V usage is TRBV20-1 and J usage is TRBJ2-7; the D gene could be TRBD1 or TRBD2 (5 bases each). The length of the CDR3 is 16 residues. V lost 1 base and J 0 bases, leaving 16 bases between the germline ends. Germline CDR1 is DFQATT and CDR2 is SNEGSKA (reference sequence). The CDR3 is CSARGYRGQSSYEQYF. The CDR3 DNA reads TGCAGTGCTAGAGGATACCGGGGCCAGAGCTCCTACGAGCAGTACTTC.

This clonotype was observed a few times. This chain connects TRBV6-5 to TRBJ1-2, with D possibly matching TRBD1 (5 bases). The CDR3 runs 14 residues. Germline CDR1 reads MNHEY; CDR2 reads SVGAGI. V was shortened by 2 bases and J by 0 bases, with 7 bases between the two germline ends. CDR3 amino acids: CASSYVGPNYGYTF. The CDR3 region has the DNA TGTGCCAGCAGTTACGTGGGGCCTAACTATGGCTACACCTTC.

The CDR3: CASSSGQGPSTVNEQFF. In DNA form, the CDR3 reads TGTGCCAGCAGTTCGGGACAGGGGCCCAGCACAGTCAATGAGCAGTTCTTC. V gene TRBV28 combines with J gene TRBJ2-1; 10 nucleotides agree with TRBD1. Unmatched junction bases numbered 12, after V lost 4 bases and J lost 6 bases. The CDR3 is 17 residues long. The germline gives CDR1 MDHEN, CDR2 SYDVKM. Combining the CDR3 with reference TRBV28 and TRBJ2-1 gives the whole variable domain DVKVTQSSRYLVKRTGEKVFLECVQDMDHENMFWYRQDPGLGLRLIYFSYDVKMKEKGDIPEGYSVSREKKERFSLILESASTNQTSMYLCASSSGQGPSTVNEQFFGPGTRLTVL.

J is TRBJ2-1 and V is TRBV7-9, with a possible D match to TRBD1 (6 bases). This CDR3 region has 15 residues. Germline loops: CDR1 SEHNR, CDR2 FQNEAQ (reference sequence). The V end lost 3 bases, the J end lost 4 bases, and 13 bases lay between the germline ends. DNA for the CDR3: TGTGCCAGCAGCTTCGGGGCAGGGGCGTACAATGAGCAGTTCTTC. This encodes CASSFGAGAYNEQFF.

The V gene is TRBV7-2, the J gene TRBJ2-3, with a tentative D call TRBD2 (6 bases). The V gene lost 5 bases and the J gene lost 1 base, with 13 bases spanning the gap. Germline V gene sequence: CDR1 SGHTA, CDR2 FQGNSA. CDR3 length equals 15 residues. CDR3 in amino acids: CASSSTGLRTDTQYF. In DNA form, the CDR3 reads TGTGCCAGCAGCAGCACGGGACTGCGCACAGATACGCAGTATTTT.

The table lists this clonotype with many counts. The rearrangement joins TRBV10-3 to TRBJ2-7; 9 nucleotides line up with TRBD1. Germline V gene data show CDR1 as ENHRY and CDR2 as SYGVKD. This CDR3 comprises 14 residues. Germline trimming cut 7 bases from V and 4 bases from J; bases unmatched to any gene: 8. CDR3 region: CAIMDRDRVYEQYF. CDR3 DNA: TGTGCCATCATGGACCGGGACAGGGTTTACGAGCAGTACTTC.

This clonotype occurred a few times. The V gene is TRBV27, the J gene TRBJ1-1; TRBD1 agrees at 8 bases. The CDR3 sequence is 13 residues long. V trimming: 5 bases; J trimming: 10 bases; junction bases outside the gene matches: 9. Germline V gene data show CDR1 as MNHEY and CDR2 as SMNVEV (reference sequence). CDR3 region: CASSPGTGLAAFF. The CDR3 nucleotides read TGTGCCAGCAGTCCAGGGACAGGTTTAGCAGCTTTCTTT.

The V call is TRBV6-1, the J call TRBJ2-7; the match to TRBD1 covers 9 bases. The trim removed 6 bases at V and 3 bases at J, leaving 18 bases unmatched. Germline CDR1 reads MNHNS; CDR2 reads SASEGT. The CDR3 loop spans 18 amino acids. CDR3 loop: CASRRGQGPGLPGYEQYF. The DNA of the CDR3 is TGTGCCAGCAGACGGGGACAGGGTCCGGGACTACCGGGCTACGAGCAGTACTTC.

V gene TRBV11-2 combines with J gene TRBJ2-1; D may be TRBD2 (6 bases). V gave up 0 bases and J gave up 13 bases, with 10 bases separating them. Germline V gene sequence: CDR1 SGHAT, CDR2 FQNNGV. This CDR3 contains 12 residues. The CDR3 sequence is CASSLDSGIQFF. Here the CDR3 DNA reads TGTGCCAGCAGCTTAGATAGCGGTATTCAGTTCTTC.

CDR3 residues: CASSLGGRLTEQFF. As DNA, the CDR3 is TGTGCCAGCAGCTTAGGGGGACGCCTTACGGAGCAGTTCTTC. The chain joins TRBV7-2 to TRBJ2-1; D might be TRBD1 or TRBD2, each matching 5 bases. The CDR3 consists of 14 residues. CDR1 and CDR2 from the germline V gene are SGHTA and FQGNSA. V lost 1 base and J 10 bases, leaving 14 bases between the germline ends.

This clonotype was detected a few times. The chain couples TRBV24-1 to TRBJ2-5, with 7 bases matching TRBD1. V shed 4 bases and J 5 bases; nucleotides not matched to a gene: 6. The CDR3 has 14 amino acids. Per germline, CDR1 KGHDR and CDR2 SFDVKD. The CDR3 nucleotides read TGTGCCACCAGTGACTCGACAGGGCGGGAGACCCAGTACTTC. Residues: CATSDSTGRETQYF.

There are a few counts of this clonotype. CDR3 region: CASSPGPIGANVLTF. The CDR3 region has the DNA TGTGCCAGCAGTCCTGGACCCATTGGGGCCAACGTCCTGACTTTC. The chain is built from TRBV6-5 and TRBJ2-6; D is undetermined. V lost 5 bases and J 3 bases, leaving 11 bases between the germline ends. The CDR3 runs to 15 residues. CDR1 is MNHEY and CDR2 is SVGAGI in the germline V gene.

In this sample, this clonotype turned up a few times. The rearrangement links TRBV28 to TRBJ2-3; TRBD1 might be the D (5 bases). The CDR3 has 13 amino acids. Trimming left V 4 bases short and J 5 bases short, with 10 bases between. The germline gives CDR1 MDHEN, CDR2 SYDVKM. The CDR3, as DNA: TGTGCCAGCAGTTCAGGGTTGGGAGATACGCAGTATTTT. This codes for CASSSGLGDTQYF.

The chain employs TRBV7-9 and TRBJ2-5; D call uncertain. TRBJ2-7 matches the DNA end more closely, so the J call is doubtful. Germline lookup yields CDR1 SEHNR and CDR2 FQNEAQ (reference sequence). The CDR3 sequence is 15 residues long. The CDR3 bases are TGTGCCAGCAGCTTAAATGGCGGCAGACCCTACGAGCAGTACTTC. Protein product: CASSLNGGRPYEQYF.

The CDR3 sequence is CASGSNSGPTYEQYF. CDR3 nucleotide sequence: TGTGCCAGCGGATCAAATAGCGGTCCGACCTACGAGCAGTACTTC. The genes are TRBV6-2 or TRBV6-3 and TRBJ2-7; D perhaps matches TRBD2 (6 bases). This CDR3 region has 15 residues. V lost 8 bases, J lost 2 bases, and 19 bases lay in between. Per the germline V gene, CDR1 is MNHEY and CDR2 is SVGEGT.